The rows below give T cell receptor beta chains drawn from one sample of a study of blood T cells in healthy people across ages. TCRdb re-called the 5' RACE reads with MiXCR, one entry per CDR3 protein. The sample comprises hundreds of thousands of distinct CDR3 sequences, over 40% of which are singletons, and 25% to 35% rests with the top ten. The sequenced material came from blood. All receptors come from an elderly man in good health. CDR3s include the opening cysteine and the closing phenylalanine or tryptophan. D genes are given only for firm matches. Clone size is given for some rows only: seen once, a few or many times, or a class if the clone is expanded.

>-|TRBV13|TRBJ1-2|-
CASSLTTGVYGYTF
TGTGCCAGCAGCTTAACGACTGGAGTCTATGGCTACACCTTC
>-|TRBV5-6|TRBJ2-7|-
CASSLPGVNYEQYF
TGTGCCAGCAGCTTGCCAGGGGTCAACTACGAGCAGTACTTC
>-|TRBV2|TRBJ2-7|-
CASSEFRTANEQYF
TGTGCCAGCAGTGAATTCCGAACAGCGAACGAGCAGTACTTC
>many|TRBV5-1|TRBJ2-3|TRBD1
CASSYGQAKSTDTQYF
TGCGCCAGCAGCTACGGACAGGCAAAGAGCACAGATACGCAGTATTTT
>few|TRBV20-1|TRBJ2-7|TRBD2
CSARIAGGPYEQYF
TGCAGTGCTAGGATAGCGGGGGGGCCCTACGAGCAGTACTTC
>-|TRBV4-1|TRBJ2-1|-
CASSQDPAGFYNEQFF
TGCGCCAGCAGCCAAGATCCCGCGGGGTTCTACAATGAGCAGTTCTTC
>-|TRBV5-1|TRBJ1-1|-
CASSRGDAANTEAFF
TGCGCCAGCAGCCGGGGAGACGCTGCGAACACTGAAGCTTTCTTT
>-|TRBV14|TRBJ2-1|-
CASSQGNFAGAQETQFF
TGTGCCAGCAGCCAGGGTAATTTTGCGGGCGCTCAAGAGACCCAGTTCTTC
>few|TRBV6-5|TRBJ2-6|-
CASRVVDSSGANVLTF
TGTGCCAGCAGAGTGGTCGATTCCTCTGGGGCCAACGTCCTGACTTTC
>few|TRBV6-5|TRBJ1-2|-
CASSYSYKGVSGYGYTF
TGTGCCAGCAGTTACTCTTACAAAGGAGTGTCGGGCTATGGCTACACCTTC
>few|TRBV6-5|TRBJ2-1|-
CASRSPYIGNEQFF
TGTGCCAGCAGGTCCCCCTACATCGGGAATGAGCAGTTCTTC
>few|TRBV27|TRBJ2-5|-
CASSLFPVNEQYF
TGTGCCAGCAGTTTATTCCCGGTCAATGAGCAGTACTTC
>-|TRBV6-2/TRBV6-3|TRBJ2-7|-
CATQGGFPTGEQYF
TGTGCCACCCAGGGGGGTTTTCCGACGGGGGAGCAGTACTTC
>-|TRBV7-8|TRBJ1-5|-
CASSLVQQQPQHF
TGTGCCAGCAGCTTAGTACAGCAGCAGCCCCAGCATTTT
>-|TRBV7-6|TRBJ2-3|TRBD2
CASSPGRAGGTDTQYF
TGTGCCAGCAGCCCTGGACGAGCGGGGGGCACAGATACGCAGTATTTT
>few|TRBV9|TRBJ2-3|-
CASSVDLTRQTRDTQYF
TGTGCCAGCAGCGTGGATCTCACACGTCAGACCCGAGATACGCAGTATTTT
>-|TRBV7-9|TRBJ1-4|-
CASSSAPGVDEKLFF
TGTGCCAGCAGCTCCGCTCCGGGAGTGGATGAAAAACTGTTTTTT
>many|TRBV3-1|TRBJ2-1|TRBD1
CASSQKQRTGPPYNEQFF
TGTGCCAGCAGCCAGAAACAAAGGACAGGGCCACCCTACAATGAGCAGTTCTTC
>-|TRBV6-6|TRBJ2-3|TRBD1
CASSPRVTGFVTDTQYF
TGTGCCAGCAGTCCACGAGTGACAGGGTTTGTCACAGATACGCAGTATTTT
>-|TRBV19|TRBJ2-1|-
CASSIDTGSYEQFF
TGTGCCAGTAGTATAGATACCGGTTCATACGAGCAGTTCTTC
>-|TRBV27|TRBJ2-5|-
CASSFGTTNNEQYF
TGTGCCAGCAGTTTCGGGACGACCAACAATGAGCAGTACTTC
>-|TRBV27|TRBJ2-2|-
CASSHALGGGTGELFF
TGTGCCAGCAGTCACGCCCTGGGGGGCGGAACCGGGGAGCTGTTTTTT
>-|TRBV7-8|TRBJ2-5|-
CASSLTQGIQETQYF
TGTGCCAGCAGCTTAACCCAGGGGATACAAGAGACCCAGTACTTC
>-|TRBV5-6|TRBJ1-6|TRBD1
CASSPRRDRGVSPLHF
TGTGCCAGCAGCCCCCGTCGGGACAGGGGTGTTTCACCCCTCCACTTT
>-|TRBV20-1|TRBJ1-1|TRBD1
CSASRQGIEAFF
TGCAGTGCTAGCAGACAGGGGATCGAAGCTTTCTTT
>-|TRBV6-6|TRBJ2-7|-
CASSSARGRGTYEQYF
TGTGCCAGCAGTTCCGCGAGGGGACGCGGGACCTACGAGCAGTACTTC
>-|TRBV9|TRBJ2-5|-
CASSVVQAPRETQYF
TGTGCCAGCAGCGTAGTTCAAGCACCTAGGGAGACCCAGTACTTC
>-|TRBV6-4|TRBJ2-1|TRBD2
CASSVNSGTYNEQFF
TGTGCCAGCAGCGTGAATAGCGGGACTTACAATGAGCAGTTCTTC
>few|TRBV7-6|TRBJ1-2|-
CASSLARGRNGYTF
TGTGCCAGCAGCTTAGCCCGGGGGCGGAATGGCTACACCTTC
>-|TRBV20-1|TRBJ2-3|-
CSASGTLRGTDTQYF
TGCAGTGCTAGTGGGACCCTGAGAGGCACAGATACGCAGTATTTT
>-|TRBV28|TRBJ2-3|-
CASSLWGGTSSTDTQYF
TGTGCCAGCAGTTTGTGGGGGGGCACCTCTAGCACAGATACGCAGTATTTT
>few|TRBV2|TRBJ2-5|-
CASSPSGGSRREQYF
TGTGCCAGCAGCCCCTCAGGAGGATCAAGGAGGGAGCAGTACTTC
>few|TRBV10-3|TRBJ2-7|TRBD2
CAIKGEGYEQYF
TGTGCCATCAAAGGGGAGGGCTACGAGCAGTACTTC
>few|TRBV6-2/TRBV6-3|TRBJ1-6|TRBD1
CASSNGQGTSPLHF
TGTGCCAGCAGCAACGGACAGGGAACTTCACCCCTCCACTTT
>-|TRBV7-2|TRBJ2-2|-
CASSLVRFTGELFF
TGTGCCAGCAGCTTAGTCAGGTTTACCGGGGAGCTGTTTTTT
>-|TRBV7-2|TRBJ2-2|TRBD2
CASSSRTSGIEELFF
TGTGCCAGCAGCTCCAGGACTAGCGGGATTGAGGAGCTGTTTTTT
>-|TRBV7-2|TRBJ1-5|-
CASSYDTGGNQPQHF
TGTGCCAGCAGCTACGACACGGGAGGCAATCAGCCCCAGCATTTT
>-|TRBV29-1|TRBJ2-2|-
CSVEPINSATGELFF
TGCAGCGTTGAACCAATTAACAGTGCCACCGGGGAGCTGTTTTTT
>few|TRBV6-2/TRBV6-3|TRBJ2-5|-
CASSRDRPPETQYF
TGTGCCAGCAGCCGTGACAGACCCCCAGAGACCCAGTACTTC
>few|TRBV7-6|TRBJ2-3|TRBD2
CASSLAPGLASDTQYF
TGTGCCAGCAGCTTAGCGCCGGGACTAGCTTCAGATACGCAGTATTTT
>few|TRBV6-1|TRBJ2-3|TRBD2
CASSPGLAGRLITDTQYF
TGTGCCAGCAGTCCGGGACTAGCGGGGAGACTGATCACAGATACGCAGTATTTT
>few|TRBV5-1|TRBJ1-2|TRBD1
CASSPGTGKGYGYTF
TGCGCCAGCAGCCCCGGGACAGGGAAGGGCTATGGCTACACCTTC
>-|TRBV9|TRBJ2-1|-
CASSPPRVEASNEQFF
TGTGCCAGCAGCCCCCCGAGGGTGGAGGCTAGCAATGAGCAGTTCTTC
>-|TRBV27|TRBJ2-5|TRBD2
CASSLRTGGPNYQETQYF
TGTGCCAGCAGTTTACGAACGGGGGGACCAAATTACCAAGAGACCCAGTACTTC